These T cell receptor beta chains were read from a single sample in a study of blood T cell repertoires in COVID-19. Generated by immunoSEQ multiplex PCR, the TCRdb table keeps only in-frame clones and is missing some. The sample holds around 250,000 clones, over 80% seen once. The sequencing sample was made of peripheral blood. The receptors were sampled from a man aged 25 to 40 who had recovered from COVID-19. The conserved cysteine and the conserved F or W are not part of the CDR3 here.

V	CDR3
TRBV9	ASSPRLGEKETQY
TRBV5-1	ASSSQGPNEKLF
TRBV2	ASSGGVLAF
TRBV27	ASSLTSGGTGELF
TRBV7-8	ASSHAALNYGYT
TRBV7-3	ASSLHKEETQY
TRBV7-3	ASSSQGSDTQY
TRBV27	ASRQGPGNEQF
TRBV15	ATSRDAGGVTKNIQY
TRBV19	ASSPQGARSPLH
TRBV5-5	ASSSGEKLF
TRBV2	ASRTGSGLAGGPNTGELF
TRBV18	ASSRGQTDTGELF
TRBV5-5	ASSLAAGSYGYT
TRBV7-8	ASSLTGNSQWGNQPQH
TRBV29-1	SVALTGNEQF
TRBV5-1	ASSTSSSTDTQY
TRBV3-1/TRBV3-2	ASSQRSTGVYGYT
TRBV4-1	ASSQNTVTRGYT
TRBV7-2	ASSLGALAVADTQY
TRBV11-3	ASSQGQGNTEAF
TRBV5-6	ASSLVLADEQY
TRBV18	ASSPGLAGGTDTQY
TRBV19	ASSRAGKGDTQY
TRBV3-1/TRBV3-2	ASSQYRESTDTQY
TRBV6-5	ATATGGNANEKLF
TRBV5-1	ASSRGDYGYT
TRBV7-2	ASSLAGEANYGYT
TRBV11-2	ASSAGGRRPGELF
TRBV19	ASSFRVDEQF
TRBV5-8	ASSRETDGAF
TRBV7-9	ASTEVLGKNIQY
TRBV7-9	ASSLFGTGSGEQY
TRBV5-1	ASSLETRNNEQF
TRBV7-9	ASSPLFPDSNQPQH
TRBV10-3	AISESRTGLTGELF
TRBV27	ASSPSRGNTGELF
TRBV4-2	ASSQGLAGNAETQY
TRBV6-1	ASSEAWRSRGGHGYT
TRBV7-9	ASSLADRVPFDEQF
TRBV5-5	ASSPGTGEGYT
TRBV6-5	ASSSTSGGLDTQY
TRBV28	ASSLTDPNQPQH
TRBV7-2	ASSLAGTSTDTQY
TRBV4-1	ASSQTPTGGRRELF
TRBV7-8	ASSIAPGGNTGELF
TRBV11-3	ASSLRGANTGELF
TRBV7-9	ASSLLAGPGGGYT
TRBV28	ASSSDEPLH
TRBV28	ASSLGPGVRTGELF
TRBV18	ASSPRTGDNEQF
TRBV14	ASSPMWGERYT
TRBV2	ASSGTRTGDNTDTQY